This TCR beta chain was documented in a study of CD8 T cells in ankylosing spondylitis. Points from the study as a whole: A motif in TCR beta, a set of roughly eight highly homologous variants, appeared characteristic of ankylosing spondylitis blood.

Trimming stripped 0 bases from V and 5 bases from J, with 8 bases between. This CDR3 region has 13 residues. The germline CDR1 and CDR2 sequences are DFQATT and SNEGSKA (reference sequence). TCRdb ran MiXCR on the 5' RACE reads and lists one entry per CDR3 protein. Among some 130,000 distinct CDR3 sequences, under 20% were seen once, and the ten largest hold 25% to 40%. Of note for this clonotype: Antigen specificity is unknown.

The chain joins TRBV20-1 to TRBJ1-5; D remains unclear. This receptor was identified in a male donor with ankylosing spondylitis. Sequencing was done on a sample of blood, either unsorted or a sorted T cell fraction (not recorded which). In DNA form, the CDR3 reads TGCAGTGCTAGAGATGACGGCGATCAGCCCCAGCATTTT. Residues: CSARDDGDQPQHF.